Presented here are 22 T cell receptor beta chains from one specimen sequenced in a study of shared clonotypes between healthy human individuals. Sequencing used immunoSEQ multiplex PCR; TCRdb keeps in-frame clones, though not all of them. The data show about 1.1 million clones, around 78% seen once. Sequencing was carried out using memory CD4+ T cells from PBMCs. The sample's subset: CD45RA-negative fraction. The receptors originated from a man between 18 and 35 years old in good health. Some clones in this sample may be carry-over from other donors' samples.

This clone occurred a few times. The J gene is TRBJ1-5, the V gene TRBV27, with 7 bases identical to TRBD1. The CDR3 is 15 residues long. The J segment lost 4 bases and the V segment lost 5 bases, leaving 8 bases of the junction unmatched. Germline CDR1 reads MNHEY; CDR2 reads SMNVEV (reference sequence). CDR3 residues: CASSPRGPLNQPQHF. DNA of the CDR3: TGTGCCAGCAGTCCTAGGGGGCCGCTTAATCAGCCCCAGCATTTT.

The chain couples TRBV28 to TRBJ1-2, with 7 bases lining up with TRBD1. There are 15 residues in the CDR3. Germline loops: CDR1 MDHEN, CDR2 SYDVKM. The V gene end was trimmed by 5 bases and the J gene end by 3 bases; junction bases not matched to a gene: 9. The CDR3 loop reads CASSNIGGEDYGYTF. The DNA of the CDR3 is TGTGCCAGCAGTAATATAGGGGGCGAGGACTATGGCTACACCTTC.

This clone was recorded once. V and J are TRBV5-1 and TRBJ1-1; 12 bases are shared with TRBD1. CDR3 length: 16 amino acids. Germline V CDR1 and CDR2: SGHRS, YFSETQ. V was pared by 3 bases and J by 5 bases, with 8 bases of the junction left unmatched. The CDR3 DNA reads TGCGCCAGCAGCTCGGGACAGGGGGCATTGGTTACTGAAGCTTTCTTT. This sequence encodes CASSSGQGALVTEAFF.

The chain joins TRBV4-3 to TRBJ2-2; D call uncertain. The germline V gene encodes CDR1 LGHNA and CDR2 YSLEER. Trimming removed 4 bases from V and 5 bases from J, with 14 bases in between. This CDR3 has 15 amino acids. This chain's CDR3 is CASSPDRLATGELFF. Written as DNA, the CDR3 is TGCGCCAGCAGCCCAGATCGCCTGGCTACCGGGGAGCTGTTTTTT.

The rearrangement uses TRBV7-8 and TRBJ2-7, with D perhaps matching TRBD2 (5 bases). Germline assignment: CDR1 SGHVS and CDR2 FQNEAQ. The CDR3 spans 15 residues. V was shortened by 7 bases and J by 0 bases, with 16 bases between the two germline ends. This chain's CDR3 is CASTRGQAFSYEQYF. The CDR3 bases are TGTGCCAGCACCCGAGGGCAGGCCTTCTCCTACGAGCAGTACTTC.

The chain combines TRBV7-3 with TRBJ2-1; tentatively, D is TRBD1 (5 bases). CDR1 and CDR2 (germline): SGHTA, FQGTGA. The V and J ends lost 3 bases and 9 bases respectively, with 9 bases between them. The CDR3 consists of 12 residues. The CDR3: CASSFGQGEQFF. CDR3 sequence (DNA): TGTGCCAGCAGCTTTGGTCAGGGTGAGCAGTTCTTC.

CDR3 in DNA: TGTGCCAGCAGCTTTGTCACAGGGCCTAACTATGGCTACACCTTC. It encodes CASSFVTGPNYGYTF. The chain uses TRBV12-1 and TRBJ1-2; TRBD1, the D gene given by the table, was not confirmed from the DNA. TRBV12-1 is tagged as a pseudogene. CDR3 size: 15 residues.

The chain couples TRBV28 to TRBJ2-2; D may be TRBD2 (6 bases). V was shortened by 4 bases and J by 0 bases, with 18 bases between the two germline ends. The CDR3 is made up of 18 amino acids. The germline V gene encodes CDR1 MDHEN and CDR2 SYDVKM. The CDR3 reads CASSSLGGRGANTGELFF. The CDR3 region has the DNA TGTGCCAGCAGTTCCCTGGGCGGGCGCGGGGCGAACACCGGGGAGCTGTTTTTT.

This chain joins TRBV18 and TRBJ2-7; D assignment may be TRBD1 or TRBD2 (5 bases each). The CDR3 totals 15 residues. Germline CDR1 is KGHSH and CDR2 is LQKENI. Between the trimmed V and J ends, which lost 0 bases and 3 bases, there was a span of 12 bases. The CDR3 DNA follows: TGTGCCAGCTCACCACCCGGGACCCCATACTACGAGCAGTACTTC. Its translation: CASSPPGTPYYEQYF.

The chain is built from TRBV7-2 and TRBJ2-1; 9 bases are shared with TRBD1. Trimming cost V 6 bases and J 1 base; bases outside gene matches: 4. The germline gives CDR1 SGHTA, CDR2 FQGNSA. The CDR3 is 15 residues long. The CDR3 DNA follows: TGTGCCAGCAGATCCGGGACAGGGTCCTACAATGAGCAGTTCTTC. Encoded protein: CASRSGTGSYNEQFF.

This chain links TRBV7-2 with TRBJ1-2; D is perhaps TRBD1 (5 bases). Germline CDR1 is SGHTA and CDR2 is FQGNSA. This CDR3 has 14 amino acids. With 0 bases removed from V and 1 base from J, the gap between germline ends came to 6 bases. The CDR3 bases are TGTGCCAGCAGCTTAGCGCAGGGTAACTATGGCTACACCTTC. This encodes CASSLAQGNYGYTF.

The rearrangement links TRBV10-1 to TRBJ2-1; possible D gene TRBD2, 5 bases. Germline loops: CDR1 WNHNN, CDR2 SYGVQD (reference sequence). The CDR3 runs to 14 residues. V was shortened by 4 bases and J by 9 bases, with 16 bases between the two germline ends. CDR3 region: CASSVVRGPGEQFF. Written as DNA, the CDR3 is TGCGCCAGCAGTGTTGTCCGAGGGCCCGGTGAGCAGTTCTTC.

This clone occurred a few times. The V and J genes are TRBV5-6 and TRBJ1-4; 10 nucleotides line up with TRBD1. CDR3 length: 16 amino acids. Germline CDR1 and CDR2: SGHDT and YYEEEE. J gave up 5 bases and V 3 bases, and 7 bases lay outside the gene matches. The DNA for the CDR3 is TGTGCCAGCAGCTCCGGGACAGGGGCCGGAAATGAAAAACTGTTTTTT. Its translation: CASSSGTGAGNEKLFF. Drawing the rest from reference TRBV5-6 and TRBJ1-4, the complete variable domain is DAGVTQSPTHLIKTRGQQVTLRCSPKSGHDTVSWYQQALGQGPQFIFQYYEEEERQRGNFPDRFSGHQFPNYSSELNVNALLLGDSALYLCASSSGTGAGNEKLFFGSGTQLSVL.

This chain uses TRBV10-3 with TRBJ2-7; perhaps TRBD2 as D (6 bases). V shed 10 bases and J shed 1 base, with 20 bases lying between them. CDR3 size: 15 residues. Germline CDR1 ENHRY, CDR2 SYGVKD. The CDR3 nucleotides read TGTGCCACCCAACATACGGGAGATACTTCCTACGAGCAGTACTTC. Encoded protein: CATQHTGDTSYEQYF.

This chain uses TRBV2 with TRBJ2-1, with 7 positions matching TRBD2. This CDR3 has 15 amino acids. After removal of 7 bases from V and 3 bases from J, the junction contained 9 bases not matched to a gene. From germline, CDR1 is SNHLY and CDR2 FYNNEI. The CDR3 bases are TGTGCCAGCATAAGCGGGACTGGAAGCTACAATGAGCAGTTCTTC. Its protein product is CASISGTGSYNEQFF.

The chain carries TRBV13 and TRBJ2-7; 7 bases align to TRBD2. V dropped 2 bases and J dropped 4; count of bases not matched to a gene: 8. Looked up from germline, CDR1 is PRHDT and CDR2 is FYEKMQ (reference sequence). The CDR3 extends over 15 amino acids. CDR3 sequence: CASSLFAGARYEQYF. CDR3 nucleotides: TGTGCCAGCAGCTTATTTGCGGGAGCCAGATACGAGCAGTACTTC.

The chain couples TRBV10-3 to TRBJ2-7; 8 bases are a match to TRBD2. With 2 bases clipped from V and 6 bases from J, the junction kept 6 bases outside the gene matches. The CDR3 runs to 14 residues. The germline V gene encodes CDR1 ENHRY and CDR2 SYGVKD. CDR3 bases: TGTGCCATCAGTGAGGCCGGGACTAGACCCGAGCAGTACTTC. This encodes CAISEAGTRPEQYF.

The rearrangement uses TRBV25-1 and TRBJ2-3, with 8 bases that match TRBD2. Per the germline V gene, CDR1 is MGHDK and CDR2 is SYGVNS. V lost 3 bases, J lost 6 bases, and 14 bases stayed unmatched. The CDR3 contains 17 residues. CDR3 bases: TGTGCCAGCAGTGACCCCGGGACTAGTCGGATTCGGGATACGCAGTATTTT. It translates to CASSDPGTSRIRDTQYF.

J is TRBJ2-3 and V is TRBV15; TRBD1 matches at 7 bases. J was trimmed by 2 bases and V by 1 base; bases with no gene match: 6. Per the germline V gene, CDR1 is LNHNV and CDR2 is YYDKDF (reference sequence). This CDR3 comprises 16 residues. The CDR3 here is CATSRGLGQTTDTQYF. The CDR3 DNA reads as TGTGCCACCAGCAGAGGCCTGGGACAGACCACAGATACGCAGTATTTT. The whole variable domain, filled in from reference TRBV15 and TRBJ2-3, reads DAMVIQNPRYQVTQFGKPVTLSCSQTLNHNVMYWYQQKSSQAPKLLFHYYDKDFNNEADTPDNFQSRRPNTSFCFLDIRSPGLGDTAMYLCATSRGLGQTTDTQYFGPGTRLTVL.

V and J are TRBV6-5 and TRBJ2-3, with D perhaps matching TRBD2 (5 bases). The germline V and J ends were trimmed by 2 bases and 3 bases, with 12 bases remaining between them. In germline, CDR1 is MNHEY, CDR2 SVGAGI. The CDR3 runs to 15 residues. The DNA for the CDR3 is TGTGCCAGCAGTTACAGAGGGAGAGATACAGATACGCAGTATTTT. This encodes CASSYRGRDTDTQYF.

This clone was detected only a few times. A read error may account for a junction end that differs from germline. The chain joins TRBV19 to TRBJ2-3; 11 bases agree with TRBD2. The V gene's germline CDR1 is LNHDA and CDR2 SQIVND (reference sequence). The CDR3 is 15 residues long. CDR3 in DNA: TGTGCCAGTAGCATAGCGGGAGGGCCTTGGAATACGCAGTATTTT. Amino acid sequence: CASSIAGGPWNTQYF. The full variable domain, completed using reference TRBV19 and TRBJ2-3, is DGGITQSPKYLFRKEGQNVTLSCEQNLNHDAMYWYRQDPGQGLRLIYYSQIVNDFQKGDIAEGYSVSREKKESFPLTVTSAQKNPTAFYLCASSIAGGPWNTQYFGPGTRLTVL.

This chain connects TRBV7-9 to TRBJ2-7, with unresolved D. In germline, CDR1 is SEHNR, CDR2 FQNEAQ (reference sequence). The CDR3 has 12 residues. Trimming took off 6 bases at V and 5 bases at J, with 11 bases between the two ends. CDR3 DNA sequence: TGTGCCAGCAGTTCCCACGGTGACGAGCAGTACTTC. Translated, it gives CASSSHGDEQYF.